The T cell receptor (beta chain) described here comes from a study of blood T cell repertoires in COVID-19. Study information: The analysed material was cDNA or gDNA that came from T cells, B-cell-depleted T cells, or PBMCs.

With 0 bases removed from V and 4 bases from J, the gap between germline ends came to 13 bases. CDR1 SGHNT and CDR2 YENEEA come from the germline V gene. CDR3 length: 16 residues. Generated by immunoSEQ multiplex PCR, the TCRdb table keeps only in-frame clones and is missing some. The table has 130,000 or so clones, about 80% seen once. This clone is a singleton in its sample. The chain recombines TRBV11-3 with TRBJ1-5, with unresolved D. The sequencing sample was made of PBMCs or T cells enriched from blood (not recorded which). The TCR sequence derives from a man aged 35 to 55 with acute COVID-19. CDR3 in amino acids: CASSLDFTTDNQPQHF. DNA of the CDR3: TGTGCCAGCAGCTTAGATTTTACAACCGATAATCAGCCCCAGCATTTT.